Below are 14 T cell receptor beta chains sequenced from a single sample in a study of spatial heterogeneity in lung cancer. TCRdb re-derived calls from the 5' RACE reads in MiXCR, one entry per CDR3 protein. The profile shows over 75,000 distinct CDR3 sequences, approximately 20% of them singletons. Described time point: sample taken at primary tumor resection. Whole RNA from tumor, nontumor lung or frozen PBMC was sequenced unsorted. The sample was PBMCs, taken at surgery. Receptor source: a male donor with early-stage non-small cell lung cancer.

This clonotype appeared a few times. The V gene is TRBV7-6, the J gene TRBJ1-1; tentative D call: TRBD1 (5 bases). Germline V gives CDR1 SGHVS, CDR2 FNYEAQ. The germline V and J ends were trimmed by 3 bases and 0 bases, with 8 bases remaining between them. The CDR3 consists of 14 residues. The CDR3 protein is CASSFGTLNTEAFF. Here the CDR3 DNA reads TGTGCCAGCAGCTTCGGGACGTTGAACACTGAAGCTTTCTTT.

This clonotype was detected only a few times. This chain connects TRBV24-1 to TRBJ1-4; D ambiguous. V dropped 8 bases and J dropped 6 bases, with 18 bases sitting between them. Germline CDR1 KGHDR, CDR2 SFDVKD. This CDR3 region has 15 residues. CDR3 bases: TGTGCCACCACGCTCCAACCGCCGCCAGATGAAAAACTGTTTTTT. Amino acids: CATTLQPPPDEKLFF.

This clonotype has at least ten counts. The chain recombines TRBV20-1 with TRBJ1-5; possibly TRBD1 for D (5 bases). CDR3 length: 13 residues. Trimming stripped 3 bases from V and 2 bases from J, with 8 bases between. Germline V gene data show CDR1 as DFQATT and CDR2 as SNEGSKA (reference sequence). Here the CDR3 DNA reads TGCAGTGCTAGGGTGGGGGGCAATCAGCCCCAGCATTTT. Its translation is CSARVGGNQPQHF.

This clonotype was seen at least ten times. The junction shows a germline mismatch at one end, possibly a read error. This sequence joins TRBV28 and TRBJ2-1; D might be TRBD1 or TRBD2, each matching 6 bases. Germline loops: CDR1 MDHEN, CDR2 SYDVKM. The CDR3 is 11 amino acids. The CDR3 protein is CASTKLGGRVF. CDR3 bases: TGTGCCAGCACCAAGCTCGGGGGCCGGGTATTC.

The CDR3 nucleotides are TGTGCCACCAGCGGGACACCCTCGGGAGATACGCAGTATTTT. Protein sequence: CATSGTPSGDTQYF. V usage is TRBV24-1 and J usage is TRBJ2-3, with D perhaps matching TRBD1 (6 bases). Germline CDR1 reads KGHDR; CDR2 reads SFDVKD. The CDR3 runs 14 residues. V was shortened by 7 bases and J by 5 bases, with 15 bases between the two germline ends.

This chain connects TRBV7-6 to TRBJ1-4; 9 bases are a match to TRBD1. J lost 6 bases, V lost 1 base, and 3 bases had no gene match. The V gene's germline CDR1 is SGHVS and CDR2 FNYEAQ. The CDR3 covers 15 residues. The CDR3 protein is CASSLEGQGHEKLFF. CDR3 sequence (DNA): TGTGCCAGCAGCTTAGAGGGACAGGGACATGAAAAACTGTTTTTT.

There are a few counts of this clonotype. The chain uses TRBV2 and TRBJ2-5; TRBD1 is a possible D gene (7 bases). This CDR3 comprises 15 residues. V shed 5 bases and J shed 5 bases, with 18 bases lying between them. Germline CDR1 reads SNHLY; CDR2 reads FYNNEI. CDR3 nucleotides: TGTGCCAGCAGTAACGACAGGGTCAGCGGGGAGACCCAGTACTTC. Translated, it gives CASSNDRVSGETQYF.

This clonotype was observed a handful of times. The CDR3 bases are TGTGCCAGCAGCAATGGACTAGCGGGGCCCTCCTACGAGCAGTACTTC. Protein: CASSNGLAGPSYEQYF. The chain links TRBV28 to TRBJ2-7, with 12 bases lining up with TRBD2. After removal of 6 bases from V and 0 bases from J, the junction contained 6 bases not matched to a gene. CDR1 is MDHEN, CDR2 SYDVKM, per germline. There are 16 residues in the CDR3.

The chain joins TRBV7-8 to TRBJ2-1; the D call may be TRBD1 or TRBD2 (5 bases each). In germline, CDR1 is SGHVS, CDR2 FQNEAQ. This CDR3 has 16 residues. V was trimmed by 6 bases and J by 4 bases, leaving 19 bases between them. CDR3 DNA: TGTGCCAGCAGGGAAGGGACGGGAACCAGGTACAATGAGCAGTTCTTC. Protein sequence: CASREGTGTRYNEQFF.

In this sample, this clonotype turned up many times. The chain couples TRBV3-1 to TRBJ2-7; D is ambiguous. The CDR3 extends over 14 amino acids. V was clipped by 4 bases and J by 3 bases, with 13 bases between them. Germline CDR1 reads LGHDT; CDR2 reads YNNKEL (reference sequence). This CDR3 reads CASSPREPFYEQYF. The CDR3 region has the DNA TGTGCCAGCAGCCCGAGAGAGCCGTTCTACGAGCAGTACTTC.

This clonotype was seen a few times. J is TRBJ2-5 and V is TRBV5-1, with TRBD1 as a possible D gene (5 bases). Trimming removed 0 bases at V and 1 base at J, with 10 bases between. This CDR3 region has 15 residues. Looked up from germline, CDR1 is SGHRS and CDR2 is YFSETQ. CDR3 sequence reads: CASSLVDTTQETQYF. The CDR3 DNA reads TGCGCCAGCAGCTTGGTGGACACTACCCAAGAGACCCAGTACTTC.

V usage is TRBV4-2 and J usage is TRBJ2-1; 9 bases are shared with TRBD2. The ends lost 0 bases at V and 5 bases at J; junction bases unmatched: 8. The CDR3 length is 17 residues. Per germline, CDR1 LGHNA and CDR2 YNFKEQ. The CDR3 DNA is TGTGCCAGCAGCCAAGATGAAGGCGGGAGGGCCCACAATGAGCAGTTCTTC. Protein: CASSQDEGGRAHNEQFF.

This clonotype was picked up a small number of times. The V and J genes are TRBV5-1 and TRBJ2-6; D uncertain. V was shortened by 4 bases and J by 0 bases, with 8 bases between the two germline ends. The germline V gene has CDR1 SGHRS and CDR2 YFSETQ. The CDR3 consists of 15 residues. This chain's CDR3 is CASSPMPSGANVLTF. The CDR3, as DNA: TGCGCCAGCAGCCCTATGCCCTCTGGGGCCAACGTCCTGACTTTC.

Only a few counts were recorded for this clonotype. The chain employs TRBV28 and TRBJ1-4; 9 nucleotides agree with TRBD1. The CDR3 is 15 residues long. The junction had 7 bases not matched to a gene; V was cut back by 5 bases and J by 6 bases. Germline values: CDR1 MDHEN, CDR2 SYDVKM. CDR3: CASSLSQGAHEKLFF. The CDR3 DNA reads TGTGCCAGCAGTCTGTCACAGGGGGCGCATGAAAAACTGTTTTTT. Full variable domain (remainder filled in from reference TRBV28 and TRBJ1-4): DVKVTQSSRYLVKRTGEKVFLECVQDMDHENMFWYRQDPGLGLRLIYFSYDVKMKEKGDIPEGYSVSREKKERFSLILESASTNQTSMYLCASSLSQGAHEKLFFGSGTQLSVL.